The present T cell receptor beta chain was sequenced within a study of blood T cell repertoires in COVID-19. At the level of the study: Italy, Spain and the United States were the sources of the convalescent and acute COVID-19 samples. PBMCs, B-cell-depleted T cells, or T cells provided the cDNA or gDNA that made up the material.

In the study's own analysis: Reference gene primers were amplified, and this amplification served to estimate nucleated cell counts. Clones were sequenced by immunoSEQ multiplex PCR, and TCRdb holds only the in-frame ones, with some missing. V and J calls and clone size come straight from that table; D and trimming were deduced from the DNA. The sample shows some 150,000 clones, about 89% of them seen only once. Germline CDR1 reads SGHTA; CDR2 reads FQGNSA. V trimming: 5 bases; J trimming: 5 bases; junction bases outside the gene matches: 11. The CDR3 totals 16 residues. The sequence came from a man aged 45-60 years with active COVID-19. The specimen was peripheral blood. This chain links TRBV7-2 with TRBJ2-3, with 9 bases fitting TRBD1. The CDR3 sequence: CASSPQGNRGLDTQYF. In nucleotides, the CDR3 is TGTGCCAGCAGCCCCCAGGGTAACAGGGGGCTAGATACGCAGTATTTT.